What follows are 26 T cell receptor beta chains derived from one specimen sequenced in a study of T cell responses to AZD1222 COVID-19 vaccine. TCRdb's table, derived via immunoSEQ multiplex PCR, lists solely in-frame clones and lacks some. This table holds roughly 98,000 clones, about nine tenths found once. Sequenced material: peripheral blood, taken 28 days after the second AZD1222 dose. Source of these receptors: an adult who received the AZD1222 COVID-19 vaccine.

This chain uses TRBV19 with TRBJ1-5; D gene ambiguous. V lost 6 bases, J lost 7 bases, and 16 bases lay in between. CDR3 size: 14 residues. The germline V gene encodes CDR1 LNHDA and CDR2 SQIVND (reference sequence). The DNA for the CDR3 is TGTGCCAGTAGGGAGAACGGGGTAGGACAGCCCCAGCATTTT. Its translation is CASRENGVGQPQHF.

The V gene is TRBV7-2, the J gene TRBJ1-2; weak D call: TRBD1 (6 bases). Germline V gene lookup returns CDR1 SGHTA and CDR2 FQGNSA. The CDR3 spans 13 residues. The V gene lost 5 bases and the J gene lost 5 bases, with 12 bases spanning the gap. The CDR3 region is CASSTDRSYGYTF. The CDR3, as DNA: TGTGCCAGCAGCACAGACAGGTCATATGGCTACACCTTC.

The rearrangement links TRBV5-1 to TRBJ1-5; unclear D gene. The ends were cut back, 4 bases at V and 2 bases at J, with 19 bases in the middle. This CDR3 comprises 17 residues. Germline V lookup: CDR1 SGHRS, CDR2 YFSETQ. CDR3 region: CASSPEGVRNGNQPQHF. The CDR3 DNA reads as TGCGCCAGCAGCCCGGAGGGCGTTAGGAACGGCAATCAGCCCCAGCATTTT.

The rearrangement uses TRBV28 and TRBJ2-2; D may correspond to TRBD1 or TRBD2 (6 bases each). Between the trimmed V and J ends, which lost 8 bases and 2 bases, there was a span of 9 bases. The CDR3 is 13 amino acids. Germline-derived CDR1 and CDR2 are MDHEN and SYDVKM. The CDR3 DNA reads as TGTGCCAGCGGGGGGCCTAACACCGGGGAGCTGTTTTTT. This codes for CASGGPNTGELFF.

V is TRBV7-9 and J is TRBJ1-3; D is uncertain. Germline CDR1 and CDR2: SEHNR and FQNEAQ (reference sequence). V was trimmed by 7 bases and J by 0 bases, leaving 16 bases between them. The CDR3 runs to 16 residues. CDR3 coding DNA: TGTGCCAGCACCTTTGAGGTACTATACTCTGGAAACACCATATATTTT. Amino acid sequence: CASTFEVLYSGNTIYF.

This clone has only one observation. The rearrangement uses TRBV5-5 and TRBJ2-7; tentatively, D is TRBD1 (5 bases). CDR3 length: 15 amino acids. Looked up from germline, CDR1 is SGHKS and CDR2 is YYEKEE (reference sequence). With 7 bases removed from V and 4 bases from J, the gap between germline ends came to 21 bases. CDR3 protein: CASYQGQGFFYEQYF. The CDR3 DNA reads as TGTGCCAGCTACCAGGGCCAGGGTTTCTTTTACGAGCAGTACTTC.

The CDR3 nucleotides read TGTGCCATCAGTGGGGGGACTAGCGGTAGCACAGATACGCAGTATTTT. Protein product: CAISGGTSGSTDTQYF. The chain combines TRBV10-3 with TRBJ2-3; TRBD2 matches at 11 bases. V shed 4 bases, J shed 0 bases, and the junction held 3 bases outside the gene matches. This CDR3 has 16 residues. Germline V gene sequence: CDR1 ENHRY, CDR2 SYGVKD.

This sequence joins TRBV2 and TRBJ2-3; 8 nucleotides align to TRBD1. The trim removed 4 bases at V and 1 base at J, leaving 10 bases unmatched. The CDR3 contains 17 residues. CDR1 is SNHLY, CDR2 FYNNEI, per germline. The DNA for the CDR3 is TGTGCCAGCAGTGCGTTCCCAGGGGGCGGAGGCACAGATACGCAGTATTTT. Translated: CASSAFPGGGGTDTQYF.

V is TRBV2 and J is TRBJ2-6; TRBD1 agrees at 7 bases. The trim removed 6 bases at V and 3 bases at J, leaving 5 bases unmatched. The germline V gene encodes CDR1 SNHLY and CDR2 FYNNEI. The CDR3 is 15 residues long. CDR3 bases: TGTGCCAGCAGATACAGGGGTGGTGGGGCCAACGTCCTGACTTTC. This encodes CASRYRGGGANVLTF.

A single count supports this clone. The chain links TRBV12-3 or TRBV12-4 to TRBJ1-4; no firm D call. With 6 bases removed from V and 7 bases from J, the gap between germline ends came to 12 bases. The CDR3 has 13 residues. DNA for the CDR3: TGTGCCAGCAGACCCAGTGAGAGTGAAAAACTGTTTTTT. Protein sequence: CASRPSESEKLFF.

CDR3 in amino acids: CASSTGLAGKNEQFF. The CDR3 nucleotides read TGTGCCAGTAGTACGGGACTAGCGGGAAAAAATGAGCAGTTCTTC. The gene calls are TRBV19 and TRBJ2-1; 13 bases map to TRBD2. CDR3 length: 15 residues. The germline V gene encodes CDR1 LNHDA and CDR2 SQIVND (reference sequence). V lost 4 bases and J lost 7; bases outside the gene matches: 4.

Here the CDR3 reads CASRLGHLGNQPQHF. The CDR3 nucleotides read TGTGCCAGCAGACTCGGGCACCTTGGCAATCAGCCCCAGCATTTT. This rearrangement joins TRBV6-5 to TRBJ1-5; D ambiguous. The CDR3 has 15 residues. Germline V gene data show CDR1 as MNHEY and CDR2 as SVGAGI. V was clipped by 6 bases and J by 2 bases, with 14 bases between them.

The genes are TRBV15 and TRBJ2-7, with a weak D call TRBD1 (6 bases). The CDR3 has 13 amino acids. Trimming stripped 0 bases from V and 4 bases from J, with 7 bases between. Germline CDR1 LNHNV, CDR2 YYDKDF (reference sequence). CDR3 DNA sequence: TGTGCCACCAGCAGAGAACAGGGTTACGAGCAGTACTTC. It encodes CATSREQGYEQYF.

This chain links TRBV10-2 with TRBJ2-1; D might be TRBD1 (5 bases). V was shortened by 4 bases and J by 4 bases, with 8 bases between the two germline ends. This CDR3 is built from 13 residues. CDR1 is WSHSY and CDR2 is SAAADI in the germline V gene. The CDR3 DNA follows: TGCGCCAGCAGTGCAGACAGTTACAATGAGCAGTTCTTC. Translating gives CASSADSYNEQFF.

The chain combines TRBV6-5 with TRBJ2-3, with D uncertain. Between the trimmed V and J ends, which lost 0 bases and 2 bases, there was a span of 6 bases. This CDR3 spans 14 amino acids. Germline-derived CDR1 and CDR2 are MNHEY and SVGAGI. This CDR3 reads CASSYSLNTDTQYF. CDR3 coding DNA: TGTGCCAGCAGTTACTCACTAAACACAGATACGCAGTATTTT.

V is TRBV9 and J is TRBJ1-3; possible D gene TRBD1, 5 bases. V lost 4 bases to trimming and J lost 3 bases, with 23 bases between them. Per germline, CDR1 SGDLS and CDR2 YYNGEE. The CDR3 has 18 amino acids. The CDR3 here is CASSPYDDLAGGGNTIYF. In DNA form, the CDR3 reads TGTGCCAGCAGCCCCTACGATGATTTGGCTGGGGGTGGAAACACCATATATTTT.

This rearrangement joins TRBV28 to TRBJ1-5; TRBD1 is a possible D gene (6 bases). The CDR3 loop spans 11 amino acids. The V end was cut by 11 bases, the J end by 5 bases, with 10 bases between. CDR1 and CDR2 from the germline V gene are MDHEN and SYDVKM. CDR3 bases: TGTGCCTCACAGGGTTATCAGCCCCAGCATTTT. It codes for CASQGYQPQHF.

This clone was counted a single time. This chain joins TRBV19 and TRBJ2-1; D possibly matches TRBD1 or TRBD2 (5 bases each). This CDR3 contains 16 residues. The germline V and J ends were trimmed by 0 bases and 4 bases, with 13 bases remaining between them. Per the germline V gene, CDR1 is LNHDA and CDR2 is SQIVND (reference sequence). CDR3 loop: CASSIDSGRGYNEQFF. The CDR3 DNA follows: TGTGCCAGTAGTATAGATTCAGGGAGAGGTTACAATGAGCAGTTCTTC.

This clone was seen only once. J is TRBJ2-7 and V is TRBV18; D unresolved. Trimming took 3 bases from V and 4 from J, leaving 7 bases between them. The CDR3 sequence is 12 residues long. Germline-derived CDR1 and CDR2 are KGHSH and LQKENI. This CDR3 is CASSPRLYEQYF. CDR3 nucleotide sequence: TGTGCCAGCTCACCGCGACTGTACGAGCAGTACTTC.

The chain is built from TRBV7-8 and TRBJ2-5; possibly TRBD1 or TRBD2 for D (5 bases each). The CDR3 totals 13 residues. Deletions cut 6 bases from V and 2 bases from J, with 10 bases between. Germline loops: CDR1 SGHVS, CDR2 FQNEAQ. Written as DNA, the CDR3 is TGTGCCAGCAGGGGGGTGGCGCAAGAGACCCAGTACTTC. Amino acid sequence: CASRGVAQETQYF.

The chain joins TRBV27 to TRBJ1-2; D unclear. Germline-derived CDR1 and CDR2 are MNHEY and SMNVEV (reference sequence). The CDR3 is made up of 13 amino acids. V lost 6 bases and J 7 bases, leaving 15 bases between the germline ends. The CDR3 protein is CASSHNSESGYTF. CDR3 bases: TGTGCCAGCAGCCATAATAGCGAGAGTGGCTACACCTTC.

The rearrangement links TRBV7-2 to TRBJ2-2, with TRBD1 as a possible D gene (5 bases). Trimming removed 4 bases from V and 6 bases from J, with 18 bases in between. CDR1 and CDR2 (germline): SGHTA, FQGNSA. CDR3 length: 16 amino acids. CDR3 protein: CASSSRQGRRSGELFF. As DNA, the CDR3 is TGTGCCAGCAGCTCCCGGCAGGGCAGGCGATCCGGGGAGCTGTTTTTT.

This sequence joins TRBV5-1 and TRBJ1-6; 7 positions match TRBD1. The CDR3 is 13 amino acids. The trim removed 2 bases at V and 9 bases at J, leaving 2 bases unmatched. The germline gives CDR1 SGHRS, CDR2 YFSETQ. CDR3 protein: CASSFQGGSPLHF. In nucleotides, the CDR3 is TGCGCCAGCAGCTTTCAGGGGGGTTCACCCCTCCACTTT.

The rearrangement links TRBV6-4 to TRBJ2-7, with 7 bases fitting TRBD1. The ends lost 5 bases at V and 3 bases at J; junction bases unmatched: 1. The CDR3 is made up of 12 amino acids. Germline CDR1 and CDR2: MRHNA and SNTAGT. Written as DNA, the CDR3 is TGTGCCAGCAGTCGGGACAGCTACGAGCAGTACTTC. Translation gives CASSRDSYEQYF.

This chain uses TRBV18 with TRBJ1-1; D is uncertain. The CDR3 has 13 amino acids. V was pared by 3 bases and J by 1 base, with 6 bases between. Germline CDR1 KGHSH, CDR2 LQKENI. CDR3 sequence reads: CASSPPGNTEAFF. The CDR3, as DNA: TGTGCCAGCTCACCCCCAGGGAACACTGAAGCTTTCTTT. The complete variable domain, with remaining parts taken from reference TRBV18 and TRBJ1-1, reads NAGVMQNPRHLVRRRGQEARLRCSPMKGHSHVYWYRQLPEEGLKFMVYLQKENIIDESGMPKERFSAEFPKEGPSILRIQQVVRGDSAAYFCASSPPGNTEAFFGQGTRLTVV.

The chain has TRBV6-5 and TRBJ1-1; maybe TRBD1 (5 bases). V was shortened by 5 bases and J by 2 bases, with 9 bases between the two germline ends. This CDR3 region has 13 residues. Per the germline V gene, CDR1 is MNHEY and CDR2 is SVGAGI. The CDR3 here is CASSPGFNTEAFF. CDR3 nucleotides: TGTGCCAGCAGTCCAGGGTTTAACACTGAAGCTTTCTTT.